This T cell receptor (beta chain) was sequenced in a study of cytomegalovirus exposure and HLA in healthy donors. Study-wide points: According to an earlier analysis, most TCR beta V segments yielded productive rearrangements about 87% or about 30% of the time.

As for this clone: The antigen is not known.

It was with 60 Vbeta and 13 Jbeta primers that the PCR ran. Method: immunoSEQ multiplex PCR; TCRdb's copy keeps in-frame clones and lacks some. Of about 160,000 clones in the sample, more than 75% are singletons; the top ten hold over 0.85%. After removal of 3 bases from V and 4 bases from J, the junction contained 7 bases not matched to a gene. CDR3 length: 15 amino acids. Looked up from germline, CDR1 is SGHNT and CDR2 is YYREEE (reference sequence). Sequencing was done on a sample of PBMCs. The clonotype originates from a girl under 10 years old in good health and CMV-seropositive. The chain recombines TRBV5-4 with TRBJ2-5; 9 bases are shared with TRBD1. This CDR3 reads CASSWGTGSGETQYF. The CDR3 nucleotides read TGTGCCAGCAGCTGGGGGACAGGGTCGGGAGAGACCCAGTACTTC.